This T cell receptor (beta chain) originates from a study of regulatory T cells in long-lasting Graves disease. This clonotype came up many times. Antigen unknown. HTBI primers from iRepertoire and Arm-PCR of CDR3 regions yielded the TCR beta libraries. One entry per CDR3 protein results from TCRdb running MiXCR on the multiplex PCR reads. The repertoire holds 300,000 to 400,000 distinct CDR3 sequences, more than 15% seen once, with more than 30% in the top ten. Overall study findings and caveats: TCR diversity was lower in persistent than newly diagnosed Graves' disease. Favored usage of TRBV28, TRBJ1-2 and TRBJ2-5 was recorded in persistent disease.

The germline V gene has CDR1 MNHEY and CDR2 SVGAGI. Trimming took off 0 bases at V and 7 bases at J, with 7 bases between the two ends. The CDR3 extends over 13 amino acids. As to time point: newly diagnosed GD, antithyroid drugs for less than 3 months. There was RNA extracted from PBMCs, and the TCR library was made from it. By American Thyroid Association guidelines, Graves' disease was diagnosed in the cohort. This material consisted of peripheral blood mononuclear cells (PBMCs), taken at new diagnosis, from a patient treated with antithyroid drugs. The sequence was collected from a female donor with Graves disease. The chain carries TRBV6-5 and TRBJ1-5; D call uncertain. DNA of the CDR3: TGTGCCAGCAGTTACTCTATGGCCCAGCCCCAGCATTTT. It codes for CASSYSMAQPQHF.